The TCR beta chain under discussion was sequenced for a study of early T cells in non-severe SARS-CoV-2 infection. The wider study: Chains stayed unpaired after sequencing of bulk RNA from unsorted whole blood.

Germline-derived CDR1 and CDR2 are SGHTA and FQGNSA. Trimming removed 0 bases at V and 4 bases at J, with 10 bases between. The CDR3 length is 14 residues. As part of library construction, unique molecular identifiers were attached to individual cDNA molecules. TCRdb re-derived calls from the 5' RACE reads in MiXCR, one entry per CDR3 protein. The table lists some 96,000 distinct CDR3 sequences, under 15% of them singletons. Material for sequencing was whole blood. This chain links TRBV7-2 with TRBJ2-7, with D unclear. This clonotype was obtained from an adult who was a healthcare worker with PCR-confirmed SARS-CoV-2 infection or an uninfected control (not recorded which). This CDR3 reads CASSLASTGYEQYF. In DNA form, the CDR3 reads TGTGCCAGCAGCTTAGCGTCTACCGGTTACGAGCAGTACTTC.